This entry concerns a single T cell receptor (beta chain). No cognate antigen has been identified for it. Qualities for individual bases were not recorded, and no much larger clone is one base off. Including the terminal cysteine and phenylalanine, the CDR3 comprises 13 residues. The entry retains the CDR3 DNA only, 39 bases that are in frame from base 1. V is pared back by 2 bases and J by 3 bases, with 7 bases lying between the germline termini. Via the germline V gene (reference sequence), CDR1 is SEHNR and CDR2 FQNEAQ. The immunoSEQ Assay, a bias-controlled multiplex PCR, was used to amplify TCRbeta CDR3 regions from genomic DNA. From the authors' description of their analysis: The number of nucleated cells in each sample was estimated by amplification of reference gene primers within the assay. Sequence reads were collapsed and filtered to measure the absolute abundance of every unique TCRbeta CDR3 rearrangement. Productive Simpson clonality was computed per sample as the square root of Simpson's diversity index over productive rearrangements. In TCRdb, the immuneACCESS table is reduced to in-frame sequences with V and J assigned. These tables do not hold every clone; where another copy was compared, an unresolved V gene accounts for under half, and the others remain unexplained. V and J calls and clone size are as listed in that table; D and trimming were resolved from the DNA. Within this sample are around 57,000 clones, with about 90% of them counted one time only. In total, the top ten clones hold approximately 3.5% of the sample.

The record originates from a study of blood T cell repertoires in COVID-19 (dated by TCRdb to 2018 to 2020). With regard to the full study: The collaborator samples originated in the United States, Italy and Spain and spanned the acute and convalescent phases of COVID-19. The repertoires were released in a freely available public database meant as a resource for research on the immune response to SARS-CoV-2. Nearly every sample came with metadata listing a de-identified subject ID, COVID-19 status, age in years and sex. The samples were drawn from the first 160 participants of the ongoing ImmuneRACE study and from 950 to 1,500 subjects provided by 6 global collaborators. The material from the prospective study consisted of cDNA or gDNA derived from T cells, B-cell-depleted T cells, or PBMCs. Where available, HLA class I and class II types were obtained from metadata supplied by the sample provider rather than from assay-based typing. Deeply sampled blood TCRbeta repertoires from subjects exposed to, actively infected with, or recovered from COVID-19 were included in the dataset.

General study outcomes and caveats: Clinical and demographic metadata were provided uncurated, with the amount varying by source and participant.

The collaborating institutions used their own protocols to collect whole blood in K2EDTA tubes. Collaborator samples were shipped for TCRbeta analysis as frozen whole blood, isolated PBMCs, or DNA extracted from either sample type. The rearranged segments are TRBV7-9 and TRBJ1-1, with the identity of the D gene unclear. Sequencing was performed on peripheral blood. The clonotype originates from a human donor in a cohort sampled during active COVID-19. The DNA sequence follows: TGTGCCAGCAGCTTAAGGGAGCACACTGAAGCTTTCTTT. The resulting protein is CASSLREHTEAFF. The full variable domain, with segments outside the CDR3 supplied by the reference TRBV7-9 and TRBJ1-1 proteins, appears as DTGVSQNPRHKITKRGQNVTFRCDPISEHNRLYWYRQTLGQGPEFLTYFQNEAQLEKSRLLSDRFSAERPKGSFSTLEIQRTEQGDSAMYLCASSLREHTEAFFGQGTRLTVV.